This TCR beta chain was identified in a study of response to subunit inactivated influenza vaccine. This clonotype was seen at least ten times. What it binds is not known. General study findings and limits: There was a suggestion from the authors that each seasonal influenza vaccination recruits few new T cells.

In TCRdb, the RT-PCR reads were re-called with MiXCR into one record per CDR3 protein. Altogether hundreds of thousands of distinct CDR3 sequences are present, 13% to 15% being singletons, with the ten largest covering around 7.6%. Germline V lookup: CDR1 SGHAT, CDR2 FQNNGV. V lost 3 bases to trimming and J lost 0 bases, with 3 bases between them. The CDR3 runs 14 residues. Sequencing was performed on PBMCs from blood, taken 14 to 15 days before vaccination. The origin of this receptor is a man aged 45-60 years who received an inactivated influenza vaccine. This chain joins TRBV11-2 and TRBJ1-6; no reliable D call. The DNA of the CDR3 is TGTGCCAGCAGCTTGAGCTCCTATAATTCACCCCTCCACTTT. It specifies CASSLSSYNSPLHF.